This TCR beta chain derives from a study of siplizumab effects on memory and regulatory T cells. Study-level findings and limits: Sequences that were alloreactive and traceable to unstimulated CD4+ memory cells were significantly reduced by siplizumab.

This table comes from immunoSEQ multiplex PCR, and its TCRdb copy is limited to in-frame clones, with some not included. The sample lists some 100,000 clones; approximately 92% were seen once. This CDR3 has 11 amino acids. Germline assignment: CDR1 DFQATT and CDR2 SNEGSKA (reference sequence). Turning to this clone: What it binds is unknown.

This chain joins TRBV20-1 and TRBJ2-5; D perhaps matches TRBD2 (5 bases). Specimen: CD4+ T cells sorted from blood. This receptor was obtained from a human donor in good health. The CDR3 here is CSLANQETQYF. The CDR3 bases are TGCAGCCTAGCAAACCAAGAGACCCAGTACTTC.